The present entry profiles one TCR beta chain with its context. The antigen remains unidentified. Donors counted as nominally healthy when sampled, yet unrecorded immune exposures were likely. Germline assignment: CDR1 PRHDT and CDR2 FYEKMQ (reference sequence). V shed 5 bases, J shed 6 bases, and the junction held 10 bases outside the gene matches. The CDR3 length is 15 residues. The sample originates from a study of cytomegalovirus exposure and HLA in healthy donors. Study observations and caveats: Accurate prediction of most subjects' HLA-A and HLA-B alleles from TCR beta sequences was reported. Highly shared variants forming one cluster were likely a sequencing artifact. A classifier reportedly called cytomegalovirus status with high sensitivity and specificity.

A multiplex PCR was run with 60 Vbeta primers and 13 Jbeta primers. Method: immunoSEQ multiplex PCR; TCRdb's copy keeps in-frame clones and lacks some. Recorded for this sample: around 200,000 clones. Sequencing input: PBMCs. This receptor was obtained from a girl aged 2 to 10 in good health and CMV-seropositive. The genes are TRBV13 and TRBJ2-7; 10 bases map to TRBD2. This CDR3 is CASSQRTSGALEQYF. The CDR3 nucleotides read TGTGCCAGCAGCCAGCGGACTAGCGGAGCACTCGAGCAGTACTTC.